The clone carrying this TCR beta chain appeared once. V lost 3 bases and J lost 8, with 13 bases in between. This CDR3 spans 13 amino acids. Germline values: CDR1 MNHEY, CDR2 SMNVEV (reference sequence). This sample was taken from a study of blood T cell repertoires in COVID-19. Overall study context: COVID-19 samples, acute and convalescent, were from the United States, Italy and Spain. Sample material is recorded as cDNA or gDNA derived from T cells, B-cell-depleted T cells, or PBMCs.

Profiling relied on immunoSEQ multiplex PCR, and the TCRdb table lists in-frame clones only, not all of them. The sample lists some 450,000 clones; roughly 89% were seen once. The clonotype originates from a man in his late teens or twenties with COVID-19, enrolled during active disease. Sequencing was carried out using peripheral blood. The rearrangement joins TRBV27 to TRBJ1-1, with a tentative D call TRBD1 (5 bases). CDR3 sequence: CASSFGGRNEAFF. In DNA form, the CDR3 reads TGTGCCAGCAGTTTCGGGGGACGGAACGAAGCTTTCTTT.